Below are 8 T cell receptor beta chains sequenced from a single sample in a study of shared clonotypes between healthy human individuals. The naive CD8 fraction comprised CD45RO-negative cells positively selected for CCR7 and excluded terminally differentiated effector memory CD45RA+ cells. Profiling relied on immunoSEQ multiplex PCR, and the TCRdb table lists in-frame clones only, not all of them. The table shows nearly 2 million clones, with about 95% occurring only once. Specimen: naive CD8+ T cells sorted from blood. The origin of the receptors is a man aged 18-30 years in good health.

The V gene is TRBV5-6, the J gene TRBJ2-1; D ambiguous. V gave up 4 bases and J gave up 0 bases, with 5 bases separating them. In germline, CDR1 is SGHDT, CDR2 YYEEEE. The CDR3 covers 13 residues. The CDR3 here is CASSEDSYNEQFF. CDR3 nucleotides: TGTGCCAGCAGCGAGGACTCCTACAATGAGCAGTTCTTC.

The rearrangement uses TRBV5-1 and TRBJ2-5; possible D gene TRBD1, 6 bases. CDR1 and CDR2 (germline): SGHRS, YFSETQ. Trimming stripped 2 bases from V and 5 bases from J, with 16 bases between. The CDR3 is made up of 15 amino acids. The CDR3 DNA follows: TGCGCCAGCAGCTTCCGACCAGGGGAGTCGGAGACCCAGTACTTC. The encoded protein is CASSFRPGESETQYF.

The chain recombines TRBV7-8 with TRBJ2-5; 11 nucleotides line up with TRBD2. Germline V lookup: CDR1 SGHVS, CDR2 FQNEAQ. Trimming removed 5 bases from V and 4 bases from J; junction bases left unmatched: 15. CDR3 size: 18 residues. This chain's CDR3 is CASSQGSLLAGAGETQYF. In DNA form, the CDR3 reads TGTGCCAGCAGCCAGGGATCTTTACTAGCGGGAGCCGGAGAGACCCAGTACTTC.

The chain employs TRBV10-3 and TRBJ2-7; 9 bases agree with TRBD1. Trimming cost V 11 bases and J 3 bases; bases outside gene matches: 14. This CDR3 is built from 15 residues. Germline V CDR1 and CDR2: ENHRY, SYGVKD. CDR3 in DNA: TGTGCCGCAGGACAGGGGTGGGGGGAGAGCTACGAGCAGTACTTC. It encodes CAAGQGWGESYEQYF.

Comments on this clone: The same CDR3 can be traced to other DNA sequences in this sample. The rearrangement joins TRBV6-5 to TRBJ2-7; the D call may be TRBD1 or TRBD2 (5 bases each). V lost 0 bases, J lost 0 bases, and 9 bases lay in between. This CDR3 region has 15 residues. Germline V gene data show CDR1 as MNHEY and CDR2 as SVGAGI. CDR3 sequence (DNA): TGTGCCAGCAGTTACTCACGGGACGGCTCCTACGAGCAGTACTTC. Residues: CASSYSRDGSYEQYF.

This clone was detected only once. This sequence joins TRBV7-3 and TRBJ2-7, with D unresolved. Germline V gene lookup returns CDR1 SGHTA and CDR2 FQGTGA. The CDR3 covers 15 residues. Trimming shortened V by 3 bases and J by 1 base, and 13 bases separated the two germline ends. DNA of the CDR3: TGTGCCAGCAGCTTTGGCCAGGCCGGATCCTACGAGCAGTACTTC. This gives the protein CASSFGQAGSYEQYF.

The CDR3 DNA sequence: TGTGCCAGCAGTCCAGGAGGGGCCCTTAGCACAGATACGCAGTATTTT. Translated: CASSPGGALSTDTQYF. The chain is built from TRBV27 and TRBJ2-3; possible D gene TRBD2, 6 bases. Germline CDR1 reads MNHEY; CDR2 reads SMNVEV (reference sequence). The V end was cut by 5 bases, the J end by 0 bases, with 15 bases between. The CDR3 sequence is 16 residues long.

The rearrangement uses TRBV5-1 and TRBJ1-5; a possible D gene is TRBD1 (6 bases). The CDR3 length is 15 residues. Trimming stripped 4 bases from V and 1 base from J, with 12 bases between. The germline gives CDR1 SGHRS, CDR2 YFSETQ. The CDR3 spells CASSPEGGSNQPQHF. The CDR3 region has the DNA TGCGCCAGCAGCCCGGAGGGGGGAAGCAATCAGCCCCAGCATTTT.